The 20 T cell receptor beta chains given below trace back to one sample, sequenced in a study of OX40 agonist ivuxolimab in advanced cancers. Receptor libraries were prepared by the immunoSEQ multiplex PCR assay. The immuneACCESS repertoire file appears here via TCRdb, limited to in-frame rearrangements. These files lack a portion of the clones; in checked studies, under half of the deficit traces to unresolved V genes, and the cause of the others is not known. Within this sample are approximately 74,000 clones, with around 90% of them counted one time only. 0.5% to 0.55% of the sample rests with the top ten. Specimen: CD4+ or CD8+ T cells sorted from blood, collected in a trial of the OX40 agonist ivuxolimab. The source is an adult with an advanced solid tumor such as melanoma, head and neck, liver or kidney cancer.

The genes are TRBV5-1 and TRBJ2-5; D is perhaps TRBD2 (6 bases). The CDR3 totals 14 residues. In germline, CDR1 is SGHRS, CDR2 YFSETQ. The V end was cut by 4 bases, the J end by 4 bases, with 14 bases between. CDR3 in amino acids: CASSRRDFPETQYF. The CDR3 DNA sequence: TGCGCCAGCAGCCGAAGGGACTTCCCAGAGACCCAGTACTTC. The entire variable domain, with the rest obtained from reference TRBV5-1 and TRBJ2-5, is as follows: KAGVTQTPRYLIKTRGQQVTLSCSPISGHRSVSWYQQTPGQGLQFLFEYFSETQRNKGNFPGRFSGRQFSNSRSEMNVSTLELGDSALYLCASSRRDFPETQYFGPGTRLLVL.

The chain couples TRBV6-5 to TRBJ1-1; TRBD1 is a possible D gene (5 bases). CDR3 length equals 14 residues. Trimming took off 2 bases at V and 4 bases at J, with 11 bases between the two ends. CDR1 MNHEY and CDR2 SVGAGI come from the germline V gene. The CDR3 reads CASSYREGVTEAFF. The CDR3 DNA reads TGTGCCAGCAGTTACAGGGAAGGGGTCACTGAAGCTTTCTTT.

This clone was observed a few times. The V and J genes are TRBV10-3 and TRBJ1-2, with 7 bases identical to TRBD1. The CDR3 runs to 14 residues. With V trimmed by 9 bases and J by 0 bases, 7 bases remained unmatched. Germline V gene lookup returns CDR1 ENHRY and CDR2 SYGVKD. CDR3 in DNA: TGTGCCATAACCCCGGGACAGACTAACTATGGCTACACCTTC. Its protein is CAITPGQTNYGYTF.

The chain uses TRBV5-1 and TRBJ2-3; 12 bases map to TRBD2. In germline, CDR1 is SGHRS, CDR2 YFSETQ. This CDR3 comprises 15 residues. Trimming removed 4 bases from V and 3 bases from J; junction bases left unmatched: 3. The CDR3 bases are TGCGCCAGCAGCGCCGGACTAGCGGGGACAGATACGCAGTATTTT. Its translation: CASSAGLAGTDTQYF.

This chain uses TRBV7-2 with TRBJ2-1, with 9 bases fitting TRBD2. Germline assignment: CDR1 SGHTA and CDR2 FQGNSA. This CDR3 comprises 16 residues. V lost 5 bases and J lost 4; bases outside the gene matches: 9. CDR3 sequence reads: CASSRLQREAYNEQFF. In nucleotides, the CDR3 is TGTGCCAGCAGCCGATTACAGCGGGAGGCGTACAATGAGCAGTTCTTC. Drawing the rest from reference TRBV7-2 and TRBJ2-1, the complete variable domain is GAGVSQSPSNKVTEKGKDVELRCDPISGHTALYWYRQSLGQGLEFLIYFQGNSAPDKSGLPSDRFSAERTGGSVSTLTIQRTQQEDSAVYLCASSRLQREAYNEQFFGPGTRLTVL.

The chain combines TRBV7-6 with TRBJ1-1; the D is unclear. This CDR3 has 14 amino acids. The germline V gene has CDR1 SGHVS and CDR2 FNYEAQ. Trimming stripped 4 bases from V and 4 bases from J, with 13 bases between. The CDR3 nucleotides are TGTGCCAGCAGCTCCGTTGGACGGAGCACTGAAGCTTTCTTT. This codes for CASSSVGRSTEAFF.

This clone has a single count. The genes are TRBV30 and TRBJ1-3; D may be TRBD1 (6 bases). V was shortened by 2 bases and J by 0 bases, with 11 bases between the two germline ends. Looked up from germline, CDR1 is GTSNPN and CDR2 is SVGIG (reference sequence). The CDR3 totals 15 residues. CDR3 sequence (DNA): TGTGCCTGGAGTCCCGACAGGAGCTCTGGAAACACCATATATTTT. The encoded protein is CAWSPDRSSGNTIYF.

This chain connects TRBV28 to TRBJ2-3, with D possibly matching TRBD2 (6 bases). CDR1 and CDR2 from the germline V gene are MDHEN and SYDVKM. The V gene lost 6 bases and the J gene lost 2 bases, with 18 bases spanning the gap. The CDR3 has 16 amino acids. The CDR3, as DNA: TGTGCCAGCAGCACCCCACTAGCTACACTCACAGATACGCAGTATTTT. As protein: CASSTPLATLTDTQYF.

This chain connects TRBV7-9 to TRBJ2-1, with 11 bases fitting TRBD2. Germline V gene data show CDR1 as SEHNR and CDR2 as FQNEAQ (reference sequence). V lost 4 bases to trimming and J lost 2 bases; unmatched junction nucleotides: 1. CDR3 length: 15 amino acids. CDR3 region: CASSYSGRAYNEQFF. For the CDR3, the DNA is TGTGCCAGCAGCTATAGCGGGAGGGCCTACAATGAGCAGTTCTTC.

This rearrangement joins TRBV28 to TRBJ2-3; TRBD1 or TRBD2 may be the D gene (5 bases each). Germline lookup yields CDR1 MDHEN and CDR2 SYDVKM. The CDR3 consists of 15 residues. Trimming took 5 bases from V and 7 from J, leaving 19 bases between them. Here the CDR3 reads CASSLEGPVRYTQYF. The CDR3 DNA reads TGTGCCAGCAGTCTCGAGGGGCCAGTACGTTATACGCAGTATTTT.

This rearrangement joins TRBV28 to TRBJ1-5, with D maybe TRBD1 (6 bases). CDR3 length: 15 amino acids. Germline CDR1 and CDR2: MDHEN and SYDVKM. V lost 7 bases and J lost 8, with 21 bases in between. CDR3 loop: CASTDGGRVLEPQHF. Here the CDR3 DNA reads TGTGCCAGCACCGACGGGGGCAGGGTCTTAGAGCCCCAGCATTTT. Based on the CDR3 plus reference TRBV28 and TRBJ1-5, the full variable domain is DVKVTQSSRYLVKRTGEKVFLECVQDMDHENMFWYRQDPGLGLRLIYFSYDVKMKEKGDIPEGYSVSREKKERFSLILESASTNQTSMYLCASTDGGRVLEPQHFGDGTRLSIL.

V gene TRBV7-2 combines with J gene TRBJ2-5; a weak D match, TRBD2 (6 bases). With 0 bases removed from V and 7 bases from J, the gap between germline ends came to 9 bases. There are 13 residues in the CDR3. Germline V gene lookup returns CDR1 SGHTA and CDR2 FQGNSA. DNA for the CDR3: TGTGCCAGCAGCTTAGCGCTGGGAGGGACCCAGTACTTC. Its protein is CASSLALGGTQYF.

The rearrangement uses TRBV7-2 and TRBJ2-7; TRBD2 matches 7 bases. Germline loops: CDR1 SGHTA, CDR2 FQGNSA. V lost 0 bases, J lost 7 bases, and 9 bases stayed unmatched. The CDR3 has 15 residues. In nucleotides, the CDR3 is TGTGCCAGCAGCTTAGCGACCGGGAGGACAAAAGAGCAGTACTTC. The encoded protein is CASSLATGRTKEQYF.

The table lists this clone with a few counts. J is TRBJ1-3 and V is TRBV7-9; possibly TRBD1 for D (6 bases). Germline values: CDR1 SEHNR, CDR2 FQNEAQ (reference sequence). Between the trimmed V and J ends, which lost 3 bases and 2 bases, there was a span of 8 bases. The CDR3 is made up of 14 amino acids. This CDR3 reads CASSFRGAGNTIYF. The CDR3 DNA reads TGTGCCAGCAGCTTCAGGGGAGCTGGAAACACCATATATTTT.

V gene TRBV7-6 combines with J gene TRBJ2-3; no clear D. The V gene's germline CDR1 is SGHVS and CDR2 FNYEAQ. This CDR3 has 11 residues. Trimming took off 5 bases at V and 8 bases at J, with 8 bases between the two ends. CDR3 nucleotides: TGTGCCAGCAGCCAGGACGGTACGCAGTATTTT. Its translation is CASSQDGTQYF.

This chain connects TRBV7-2 to TRBJ2-5, with D tentatively TRBD2 (5 bases). This CDR3 contains 13 residues. Germline V gene lookup returns CDR1 SGHTA and CDR2 FQGNSA. Trimming pared 6 bases from V and 4 bases from J, leaving 12 bases between. The CDR3 protein is CASRLGNLETQYF. The CDR3 DNA reads as TGTGCCAGCAGACTCGGGAACCTAGAGACCCAGTACTTC.

V and J are TRBV7-3 and TRBJ2-3; TRBD2 agrees at 7 bases. J lost 2 bases, V lost 5 bases, and 7 bases had no gene match. This CDR3 region has 15 residues. Germline CDR1 reads SGHTA; CDR2 reads FQGTGA. CDR3 region: CASSRGTTYTDTQYF. CDR3 DNA sequence: TGTGCCAGCAGCCGCGGGACTACCTACACAGATACGCAGTATTTT.

This clone was picked up one time. The gene calls are TRBV28 and TRBJ2-3, with D possibly TRBD2 on 9 matching bases. The CDR3 consists of 19 residues. From germline, CDR1 is MDHEN and CDR2 SYDVKM. Trimming removed 8 bases at V and 1 base at J, with 28 bases between. CDR3 sequence reads: CASRWTGPEREDRTDTQYF. The DNA of the CDR3 is TGTGCCAGCCGCTGGACAGGGCCAGAGCGGGAGGATCGCACAGATACGCAGTATTTT.

The CDR3 here is CASSLGPEEKLFF. CDR3 in DNA: TGTGCCAGCAGCTTAGGGCCGGAGGAAAAACTGTTTTTT. V is TRBV7-2 and J is TRBJ1-4; no definite D call. The ends were cut back, 1 base at V and 8 bases at J, with 8 bases in the middle. Germline V lookup: CDR1 SGHTA, CDR2 FQGNSA. There are 13 residues in the CDR3.

The V call is TRBV20-1, the J call TRBJ2-4; D might be TRBD1 (6 bases). Trimming removed 6 bases at V and 13 bases at J, with 16 bases between. This CDR3 region has 11 residues. Germline CDR1 reads DFQATT; CDR2 reads SNEGSKA (reference sequence). CDR3 coding DNA: TGCAGTGCCCGACACAGGGAGCTCCAGTACTTC. Its protein is CSARHRELQYF.